The 31 T cell receptor beta chains below all came from one sample that was sequenced in a study of early T cells in non-severe SARS-CoV-2 infection. One entry per CDR3 protein, called by TCRdb with MiXCR from the 5' RACE reads. The data contain 65,000 to 75,000 distinct CDR3 sequences, roughly 11% of them singletons. Input material: whole blood. The source of these receptors is an adult who was a healthcare worker with PCR-confirmed SARS-CoV-2 infection or an uninfected control (not recorded which).

This clonotype has a handful of counts. The chain combines TRBV9 with TRBJ2-7, with 11 bases identical to TRBD2. CDR3 length: 14 residues. The germline V gene encodes CDR1 SGDLS and CDR2 YYNGEE. Unmatched junction bases numbered 7, after V lost 4 bases and J lost 7 bases. The CDR3 DNA sequence: TGTGCCAGCAGCCCACGACTAGCGGGGTATGAGCAGTACTTC. Its protein product is CASSPRLAGYEQYF. Full variable domain (outside the CDR3, taken from reference TRBV9 and TRBJ2-7): DSGVTQTPKHLITATGQRVTLRCSPRSGDLSVYWYQQSLDQGLQFLIQYYNGEERAKGNILERFSAQQFPDLHSELNLSSLELGDSALYFCASSPRLAGYEQYFGPGTRLTVT.

Note on this clonotype: The junction departs from the called germline gene at one end, perhaps through a read error. The chain uses TRBV6-5 and TRBJ1-1; possible D gene TRBD1, 6 bases. Germline V CDR1 and CDR2: MNHEY, SVGAGI. The CDR3 spans 17 residues. CDR3 sequence reads: CASSYNTGKWVNTEAFF. CDR3 bases: TGTGCCAGCAGTTACAACACAGGGAAGTGGGTGAACACCGAAGCTTTCTTT.

This clonotype was observed many times. V and J are TRBV12-3 or TRBV12-4 and TRBJ2-5; 10 bases align to TRBD1. Trimming at V came to 4 bases and at J to 0 bases, leaving 2 bases not matched to a gene. The CDR3 totals 15 residues. The DNA for the CDR3 is TGTGCCAGCAGTTCCGGGACAGGGGACCAAGAGACCCAGTACTTC. Translated: CASSSGTGDQETQYF.

The table lists this clonotype with a few counts. The chain joins TRBV29-1 to TRBJ2-1; D remains ambiguous. Trimming removed 7 bases from V and 3 bases from J, with 7 bases in between. This CDR3 has 11 amino acids. From germline, CDR1 is SQVTM and CDR2 ANQGSEA. The chain's CDR3 is CSGTVYNEQFF. The DNA of the CDR3 is TGCAGCGGCACCGTCTACAATGAGCAGTTCTTC.

This clonotype was observed many times. This sequence joins TRBV2 and TRBJ1-5; the D gene is possibly TRBD1 (5 bases). The CDR3 runs to 13 residues. Germline CDR1 is SNHLY and CDR2 is FYNNEI. The V gene lost 10 bases and the J gene lost 2 bases, with 12 bases spanning the gap. The CDR3 sequence is CATRRDGNQPQHF. The CDR3 DNA is TGTGCCACCCGGAGGGACGGCAATCAGCCCCAGCATTTT.

This clonotype was detected ten times or more. This chain links TRBV19 with TRBJ2-5; 8 nucleotides align to TRBD1. The CDR3 is 14 amino acids. V lost 3 bases, J lost 4 bases, and 4 bases stayed unmatched. CDR1 and CDR2 (germline): LNHDA, SQIVND (reference sequence). Written as DNA, the CDR3 is TGTGCCAGTAGTATCATGGGACAGGTAGAGACCCAGTACTTC. Translated, it gives CASSIMGQVETQYF.

This clonotype was recorded many times. The chain couples TRBV9 to TRBJ2-7, with 9 bases matching TRBD1. With V trimmed by 4 bases and J by 4 bases, 6 bases remained unmatched. CDR3 size: 14 residues. CDR1 is SGDLS, CDR2 YYNGEE, per germline. This chain's CDR3 is CASSFTGTGYEQYF. The CDR3 DNA follows: TGTGCCAGCAGCTTTACCGGGACAGGGTACGAGCAGTACTTC.

This clonotype showed up many times. The J gene is TRBJ2-3, the V gene TRBV19; 9 positions match TRBD1. V dropped 5 bases and J dropped 14; count of bases not matched to a gene: 8. The V gene's germline CDR1 is LNHDA and CDR2 SQIVND (reference sequence). The CDR3 is 12 amino acids. The CDR3: CASSRRTGDPYF. In nucleotides, the CDR3 is TGTGCCAGTAGTCGGAGGACAGGGGATCCGTATTTT.

The sample holds many counts of this clonotype. The chain joins TRBV29-1 to TRBJ1-2, with D tentatively TRBD1 (5 bases). V was shortened by 7 bases and J by 3 bases, with 12 bases between the two germline ends. CDR3 size: 12 residues. Germline V gives CDR1 SQVTM, CDR2 ANQGSEA. This CDR3 is CSAPGTYYGYTF. CDR3 bases: TGCAGCGCCCCGGGGACCTACTATGGCTACACCTTC.

The V call is TRBV11-3, the J call TRBJ2-2; D is undetermined. V was clipped by 1 base and J by 3 bases, with 3 bases between them. Germline assignment: CDR1 SGHNT and CDR2 YENEEA. The CDR3 sequence is 13 residues long. CDR3 protein: CASSLVDTGELFF. The CDR3 DNA is TGTGCCAGCAGCTTAGTCGACACCGGGGAGCTGTTTTTT.

This rearrangement joins TRBV2 to TRBJ2-7; unclear D gene. The CDR3 is 12 amino acids. V was pared by 3 bases and J by 4 bases, with 7 bases between. The germline V gene has CDR1 SNHLY and CDR2 FYNNEI. CDR3 nucleotide sequence: TGTGCCAGCAGTGAGAAAGTTTACGAGCAGTACTTC. Encoded protein: CASSEKVYEQYF.

This clonotype showed up many times. The V call is TRBV11-3, the J call TRBJ2-1; tentative D call: TRBD1 (7 bases). Trimming shortened V by 3 bases and J by 5 bases, and 17 bases separated the two germline ends. The CDR3 is 16 amino acids. CDR1 is SGHNT, CDR2 YENEEA, per germline. CDR3 sequence: CASSLEGQSVHNEQFF. CDR3 in DNA: TGTGCCAGCAGCTTGGAGGGACAGTCAGTCCACAATGAGCAGTTCTTC.

This clonotype came up many times. The J gene is TRBJ2-2, the V gene TRBV11-2; 7 bases align to TRBD1. The CDR3 is made up of 14 amino acids. Trimming cost V 5 bases and J 3 bases; bases outside gene matches: 3. Germline values: CDR1 SGHAT, CDR2 FQNNGV. This CDR3 reads CASSGTVYTGELFF. The CDR3, as DNA: TGTGCCAGCAGCGGGACAGTTTACACCGGGGAGCTGTTTTTT. Full variable domain (rest looked up from reference TRBV11-2 and TRBJ2-2): EAGVAQSPRYKIIEKRQSVAFWCNPISGHATLYWYQQILGQGPKLLIQFQNNGVVDDSQLPKDRFSAERLKGVDSTLKIQPAKLEDSAVYLCASSGTVYTGELFFGEGSRLTVL.

This clonotype was detected ten times or more. V gene TRBV28 combines with J gene TRBJ2-1; 8 bases map to TRBD1. Germline CDR1 and CDR2: MDHEN and SYDVKM. The V segment lost 5 bases and the J segment 2 bases; nucleotides outside the gene matches: 5. The CDR3 is made up of 15 amino acids. The CDR3 here is CASSTGQEPYNEQFF. DNA of the CDR3: TGTGCCAGCAGTACGGGACAGGAGCCCTACAATGAGCAGTTCTTC.

The sample holds many counts of this clonotype. The V gene is TRBV14, the J gene TRBJ2-3, with a tentative D call TRBD2 (6 bases). The CDR3 extends over 15 amino acids. Germline V gene lookup returns CDR1 SGHDN and CDR2 FVKESK. V was trimmed by 0 bases and J by 4 bases, leaving 11 bases between them. CDR3 nucleotides: TGTGCCAGCAGCCAAGATCATCCGGGGGCAGATACGCAGTATTTT. Translating gives CASSQDHPGADTQYF.

In regard to this clonotype: This may stem from a read error, because a much larger clone lies one nucleotide away. The chain carries TRBV12-3 or TRBV12-4 and TRBJ2-7; no clear D. Between the trimmed V and J ends, which lost 2 bases and 2 bases, there was a span of 10 bases. The CDR3 has 14 amino acids. The CDR3 coding sequence is TGTGCCAGCAGTTTATATCGGAACACCTACGAGCAGTACTTC. This encodes CASSLYRNTYEQYF.

This clonotype occurred many times. The rearrangement uses TRBV29-1 and TRBJ1-1; the D is unclear. Germline loops: CDR1 SQVTM, CDR2 ANQGSEA. CDR3 length: 13 residues. Deletions cut 4 bases from V and 0 bases from J, with 9 bases between. In DNA form, the CDR3 reads TGCAGCGTTGCGGCGGGCATGAACACTGAAGCTTTCTTT. Translated: CSVAAGMNTEAFF.

There are a few counts of this clonotype. This CDR3 reads CSARDTYRRPSGEQYF. The CDR3 DNA reads as TGCAGTGCTAGAGATACCTACCGCAGGCCTTCGGGCGAGCAGTACTTC. The chain joins TRBV20-1 to TRBJ2-7; D is unresolved. The CDR3 has 16 residues. Trimming removed 0 bases at V and 6 bases at J, with 21 bases between. Germline CDR1 and CDR2: DFQATT and SNEGSKA (reference sequence).

This clonotype was counted at least ten times. The chain recombines TRBV5-8 with TRBJ2-1; 10 bases match TRBD2. Unmatched junction bases numbered 5, after V lost 2 bases and J lost 6 bases. The CDR3 runs 15 residues. The germline CDR1 and CDR2 sequences are SGHTS and YDEGEE. The CDR3 sequence is CASSFWSGGANEQFF. CDR3 sequence (DNA): TGTGCCAGCAGCTTTTGGAGCGGGGGGGCCAATGAGCAGTTCTTC.

This clonotype was counted ten times or more. This chain connects TRBV7-2 to TRBJ2-1, with 7 positions matching TRBD1. The V and J ends lost 5 bases and 1 base, in that order; junction bases with no gene match: 17. The CDR3 extends over 19 amino acids. CDR1 is SGHTA and CDR2 is FQGNSA in the germline V gene. The CDR3 DNA sequence: TGTGCCAGCAGCCCCTCCGGCCCCCTTCGACAGGGATCCTACAATGAGCAGTTCTTC. Protein sequence: CASSPSGPLRQGSYNEQFF.

The chain carries TRBV14 and TRBJ2-3, with D unresolved. Germline V gene sequence: CDR1 SGHDN, CDR2 FVKESK. Trimming shortened V by 5 bases and J by 3 bases, and 6 bases separated the two germline ends. The CDR3 extends over 12 amino acids. CDR3 region: CASSARTDTQYF. For the CDR3, the DNA is TGTGCCAGCAGCGCCCGTACAGATACGCAGTATTTT.

A word on this clonotype: This clone may be a read error of a much larger clone one base away. The V gene is TRBV7-9, the J gene TRBJ2-2; tentatively, D is TRBD1 (5 bases). The CDR3 sequence is 16 residues long. The germline gives CDR1 SEHNR, CDR2 FQNEAQ (reference sequence). The CDR3 DNA follows: TGTGCCGGCAGCCACTTAACCCCAGGGTCCACCGGGGAGCTGTTTTTT. It translates to CAGSHLTPGSTGELFF.

The chain uses TRBV29-1 and TRBJ1-1, with D hard to call. The CDR3 sequence is 11 residues long. Trimming cost V 4 bases and J 1 base, with 4 bases left between them. The germline gives CDR1 SQVTM, CDR2 ANQGSEA. DNA for the CDR3: TGCAGCGTTGGAAGGAACACTGAAGCTTTCTTT. Its protein is CSVGRNTEAFF.

The V call is TRBV7-8, the J call TRBJ2-2; no definite D call. The V and J ends lost 0 bases and 7 bases respectively, with 6 bases between them. The germline V gene encodes CDR1 SGHVS and CDR2 FQNEAQ. The CDR3 runs 13 residues. CDR3 nucleotides: TGTGCCAGCAGCTTAGCGGGAATCGGGGAGCTGTTTTTT. This sequence encodes CASSLAGIGELFF.

In its sample, this clonotype was seen many times. The chain links TRBV7-9 to TRBJ2-5, with TRBD2 identical over 8 bases. Germline V CDR1 and CDR2: SEHNR, FQNEAQ (reference sequence). The CDR3 totals 16 residues. The V gene end was trimmed by 3 bases and the J gene end by 1 base; junction bases not matched to a gene: 7. The DNA of the CDR3 is TGTGCCAGCAGCTTCCCGAAGCGGGAGATCCAAGAGACCCAGTACTTC. Translating gives CASSFPKREIQETQYF.

This clonotype has a count of ten or more. The V gene is TRBV24-1, the J gene TRBJ2-3, with D unresolved. This CDR3 spans 15 amino acids. V was pared by 3 bases and J by 2 bases, with 11 bases between. From germline, CDR1 is KGHDR and CDR2 SFDVKD. The CDR3 nucleotides read TGTGCCACCAGTGATCCCATCGGCTACACAGATACGCAGTATTTT. It translates to CATSDPIGYTDTQYF.

This sequence joins TRBV5-1 and TRBJ1-2; no reliable D call. The germline V gene has CDR1 SGHRS and CDR2 YFSETQ. The CDR3 runs to 13 residues. The germline V and J ends were trimmed by 0 bases and 6 bases, with 9 bases remaining between them. The CDR3: CASSLAASDGYTF. The CDR3 nucleotides read TGCGCCAGCAGCTTGGCCGCCTCTGATGGCTACACCTTC. Supplemented by reference TRBV5-1 and TRBJ1-2, the full variable domain reads KAGVTQTPRYLIKTRGQQVTLSCSPISGHRSVSWYQQTPGQGLQFLFEYFSETQRNKGNFPGRFSGRQFSNSRSEMNVSTLELGDSALYLCASSLAASDGYTFGSGTRLTVV.

This clonotype occurred many times. The rearrangement joins TRBV12-3 or TRBV12-4 to TRBJ2-1; D remains unclear. The V end lost 6 bases, the J end lost 8 bases, and 20 bases lay between the germline ends. The CDR3 spans 15 residues. The CDR3 bases are TGTGCCAGCAGCCGGGCCCAACTGTTGACGGATGAGCAGTTCTTC. Protein sequence: CASSRAQLLTDEQFF.

This clonotype was detected ten times or more. The chain joins TRBV7-3 to TRBJ2-2, with D possibly TRBD2 on 5 matching bases. Trimming took off 4 bases at V and 2 bases at J, with 8 bases between the two ends. The CDR3 extends over 14 amino acids. Germline-derived CDR1 and CDR2 are SGHTA and FQGTGA. The CDR3: CASSSASNTGELFF. CDR3 sequence (DNA): TGTGCCAGCAGCTCGGCTAGCAACACCGGGGAGCTGTTTTTT.

The chain carries TRBV21-1 and TRBJ2-7; the DNA was not used to check the table's D call, TRBD1. TRBV21-1 is reported as a pseudogene. CDR3 size: 16 residues. In DNA form, the CDR3 reads TGTGCCAGCAGCTATGGGTCGGCACAGGGCACCTACGAGCAGTACTTC. Translating gives CASSYGSAQGTYEQYF.

This chain uses TRBV3-1 with TRBJ2-1; 8 bases agree with TRBD2. Germline CDR1 and CDR2: LGHDT and YNNKEL (reference sequence). Unmatched junction bases numbered 10, after V lost 3 bases and J lost 0 bases. The CDR3 totals 18 residues. For the CDR3, the DNA is TGTGCCAGCAGCCAGTCGGGCGGGAGGCCCTCCTCCTACAATGAGCAGTTCTTC. Protein: CASSQSGGRPSSYNEQFF.